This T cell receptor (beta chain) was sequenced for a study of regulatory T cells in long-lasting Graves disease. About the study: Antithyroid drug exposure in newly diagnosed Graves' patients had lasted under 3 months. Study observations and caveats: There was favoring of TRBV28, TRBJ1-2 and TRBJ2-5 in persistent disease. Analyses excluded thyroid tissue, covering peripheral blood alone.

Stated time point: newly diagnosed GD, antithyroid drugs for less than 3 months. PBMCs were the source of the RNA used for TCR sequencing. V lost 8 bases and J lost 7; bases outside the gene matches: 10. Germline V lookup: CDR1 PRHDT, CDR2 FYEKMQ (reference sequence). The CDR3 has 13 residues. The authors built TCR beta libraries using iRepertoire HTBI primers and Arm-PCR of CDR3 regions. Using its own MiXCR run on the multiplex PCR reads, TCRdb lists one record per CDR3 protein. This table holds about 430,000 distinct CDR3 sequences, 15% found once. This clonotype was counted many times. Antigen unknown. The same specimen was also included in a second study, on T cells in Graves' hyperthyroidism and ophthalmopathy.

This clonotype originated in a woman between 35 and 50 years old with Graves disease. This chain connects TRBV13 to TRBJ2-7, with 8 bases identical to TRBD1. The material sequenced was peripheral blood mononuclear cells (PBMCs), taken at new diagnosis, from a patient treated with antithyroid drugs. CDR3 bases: TGTGCCAGCGGACAGGGACCTGTGGGAGAGCAGTACTTC. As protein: CASGQGPVGEQYF. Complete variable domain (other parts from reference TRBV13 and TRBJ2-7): AAGVIQSPRHLIKEKRETATLKCYPIPRHDTVYWYQQGPGQDPQFLISFYEKMQSDKGSIPDRFSAQQFSDYHSELNMSSLELGDSALYFCASGQGPVGEQYFGPGTRLTVT.